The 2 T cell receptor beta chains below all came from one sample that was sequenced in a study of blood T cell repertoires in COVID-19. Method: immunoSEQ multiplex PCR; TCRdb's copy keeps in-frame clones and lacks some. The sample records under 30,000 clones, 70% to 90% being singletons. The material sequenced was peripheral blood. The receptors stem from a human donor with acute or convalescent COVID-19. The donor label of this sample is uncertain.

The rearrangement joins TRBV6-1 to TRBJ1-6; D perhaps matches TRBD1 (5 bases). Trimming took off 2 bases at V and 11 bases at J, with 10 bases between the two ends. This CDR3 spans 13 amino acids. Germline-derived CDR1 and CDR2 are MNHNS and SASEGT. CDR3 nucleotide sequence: TGTGCCAGCAGTGAACGGCCACAGGCACCCCTCCACTTT. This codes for CASSERPQAPLHF.

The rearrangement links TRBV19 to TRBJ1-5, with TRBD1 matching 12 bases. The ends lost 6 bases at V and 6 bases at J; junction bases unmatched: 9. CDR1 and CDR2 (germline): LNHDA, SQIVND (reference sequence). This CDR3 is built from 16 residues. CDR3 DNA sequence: TGTGCCAGTAGCCCCCGTGGGACAGGGGGCATTCAGCCCCAGCATTTT. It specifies CASSPRGTGGIQPQHF.